The 24 T cell receptor beta chains reported below all come from one sample, sequenced in a study of siplizumab effects on memory and regulatory T cells. Sequencing used immunoSEQ multiplex PCR; TCRdb keeps in-frame clones, though not all of them. Of approximately 82,000 clones in the sample, roughly 90% were seen once. Sequenced sample: Tregs sorted from blood. These receptors all come from a human donor in good health.

This sequence joins TRBV21-1 and TRBJ1-6. TRBV21-1 is a listed pseudogene. The CDR3 has 13 residues. The CDR3 nucleotides read TGTGCCAGCAGCAAAGAAGGCGCCCTACCCCTCCACTTT. Protein sequence: CASSKEGALPLHF.

The rearrangement uses TRBV27 and TRBJ2-3; 9 positions match TRBD2. CDR1 is MNHEY and CDR2 is SMNVEV in the germline V gene (reference sequence). Trimming took 5 bases from V and 4 from J; bases not matched to a gene: 10. The CDR3 loop spans 16 amino acids. The CDR3 here is CASSIGVRGGADTQYF. CDR3 DNA sequence: TGTGCCAGCAGTATCGGGGTGCGGGGGGGCGCAGATACGCAGTATTTT.

This CDR3 is CASTRDRRGYTF. In DNA, the CDR3 is TGTGCCAGCACCCGGGACAGGAGGGGCTACACCTTC. The chain employs TRBV6-5 and TRBJ1-2, with 8 bases fitting TRBD1. V shed 7 bases, J shed 8 bases, and the junction held 6 bases outside the gene matches. Germline V CDR1 and CDR2: MNHEY, SVGAGI. This CDR3 comprises 12 residues.

The chain carries TRBV29-1 and TRBJ1-2, with 7 bases that match TRBD1. J was trimmed by 6 bases and V by 7 bases; bases with no gene match: 5. The CDR3 is made up of 11 amino acids. Germline V gives CDR1 SQVTM, CDR2 ANQGSEA. The CDR3 here is CSGTTGHGYTF. CDR3 DNA sequence: TGCAGCGGGACGACAGGGCATGGCTACACCTTC.

The chain has TRBV28 and TRBJ1-2, with 9 bases that match TRBD1. Losses at the gene ends were 1 base for V and 8 bases for J; bases not matched to a gene: 8. This CDR3 region has 15 residues. CDR1 is MDHEN, CDR2 SYDVKM, per germline. CDR3 coding DNA: TGTGCCAGCAGTTTATCAGAGACAGGGGGAAAAGGCTACACCTTC. Its translation: CASSLSETGGKGYTF.

The V call is TRBV19, the J call TRBJ2-2; D is unclear. Germline V gene lookup returns CDR1 LNHDA and CDR2 SQIVND (reference sequence). This CDR3 is built from 15 residues. Trimming took off 1 base at V and 4 bases at J, with 10 bases between the two ends. The CDR3 coding sequence is TGTGCCAGTAGTATAGCGGTAGTAACCACCGGGGAGCTGTTTTTT. This sequence encodes CASSIAVVTTGELFF.

This clone was counted a single time. The CDR3, as DNA: TGCGCCAGCAGTCAATTGAAGACCAGCCCATCCTACGAGCAGTACTTC. Protein product: CASSQLKTSPSYEQYF. The chain combines TRBV23-1 with TRBJ2-7; D call uncertain. TRBV23-1 is placed among ORFs of uncertain function. V lost 1 base to trimming and J lost 1 base, with 14 bases between them. The CDR3 has 16 residues.

The rearrangement joins TRBV10-3 to TRBJ2-1; TRBD1 aligns across 9 bases. V was pared by 8 bases and J by 4 bases, with 9 bases of the junction left unmatched. CDR1 is ENHRY and CDR2 is SYGVKD in the germline V gene. This CDR3 has 15 amino acids. The CDR3 reads CAIGGQGTRYNEQFF. The CDR3 DNA reads as TGTGCCATCGGCGGACAGGGGACCAGATACAATGAGCAGTTCTTC.

This chain uses TRBV5-5 with TRBJ1-1; 7 nucleotides match TRBD1. The CDR3 is 16 residues long. Germline CDR1 reads SGHKS; CDR2 reads YYEKEE (reference sequence). The V and J ends lost 0 bases and 7 bases, in that order; junction bases with no gene match: 12. CDR3 coding DNA: TGTGCCAGCAGCTTGGGGCCGACAGGGATTAGTGGTGAAGCTTTCTTT. Translating gives CASSLGPTGISGEAFF.

The rearrangement links TRBV4-3 to TRBJ2-6; 12 positions agree with TRBD1. Germline V gene data show CDR1 as LGHNA and CDR2 as YSLEER. CDR3 length: 17 residues. Trimming cost V 3 bases and J 2 bases; bases outside gene matches: 2. The CDR3 here is CASSQGTGGAGANVLTF. CDR3 sequence (DNA): TGCGCCAGCAGCCAGGGGACAGGGGGCGCTGGGGCCAACGTCCTGACTTTC.

The chain employs TRBV28 and TRBJ1-5; D gene ambiguous. The CDR3 runs 12 residues. Germline V gives CDR1 MDHEN, CDR2 SYDVKM. Trimming stripped 8 bases from V and 0 bases from J, with 5 bases between. The CDR3 here is CASRGSNQPQHF. The CDR3 nucleotides are TGTGCCAGCCGGGGTAGCAATCAGCCCCAGCATTTT.

The rearrangement links TRBV10-3 to TRBJ1-1; D not resolved. Germline CDR1 and CDR2: ENHRY and SYGVKD. This CDR3 contains 11 residues. The V end was cut by 11 bases, the J end by 7 bases, with 14 bases between. This CDR3 reads CAGGGLGEAFF. The CDR3 DNA sequence: TGTGCCGGAGGAGGTCTTGGTGAAGCTTTCTTT.

With regard to this clone: The junction differs from germline at one of its ends, possibly a read error. DNA of the CDR3: TGTGCCACCAGTGATCCGCGGGGGGGCAGAGAGACCCAGTACTTC. It specifies CATSDPRGGRETQYF. The V and J genes are TRBV10-3 and TRBJ2-5, with 9 bases identical to TRBD2. The CDR3 extends over 15 amino acids. Germline CDR1 and CDR2: ENHRY and SYGVKD.

This chain uses TRBV27 with TRBJ1-4; TRBD1 agrees at 9 bases. With V trimmed by 6 bases and J by 7 bases, 9 bases remained unmatched. The length of the CDR3 is 15 residues. The germline V gene has CDR1 MNHEY and CDR2 SMNVEV (reference sequence). The CDR3 here is CASSPEQGAFEKLFF. The DNA for the CDR3 is TGTGCCAGCAGCCCCGAACAGGGGGCGTTTGAAAAACTGTTTTTT.

The chain joins TRBV6-5 to TRBJ2-5; D is perhaps TRBD2 (6 bases). Per germline, CDR1 MNHEY and CDR2 SVGAGI. The CDR3 runs to 15 residues. V gave up 7 bases and J gave up 11 bases, with 26 bases separating them. The CDR3 bases are TGTGCCAGCACCCCCCGGGCCCGGACTACTCGGGAGCAGTACTTC. It is translated as CASTPRARTTREQYF.

The chain recombines TRBV28 with TRBJ1-4; D ambiguous. There are 15 residues in the CDR3. The V gene lost 0 bases and the J gene lost 1 base, with 6 bases spanning the gap. Per the germline V gene, CDR1 is MDHEN and CDR2 is SYDVKM. The CDR3 DNA is TGTGCCAGCAGTTTATGGATCAGAACTAATGAAAAACTGTTTTTT. As protein: CASSLWIRTNEKLFF.

The V call is TRBV2, the J call TRBJ2-3; TRBD2 matches 13 bases. There are 14 residues in the CDR3. The trim removed 6 bases at V and 13 bases at J, leaving 10 bases unmatched. The germline CDR1 and CDR2 sequences are SNHLY and FYNNEI. The CDR3 loop reads CASSVGTSGVVEYF. For the CDR3, the DNA is TGTGCCAGCAGCGTCGGGACTAGCGGGGTAGTAGAGTATTTT.

This rearrangement joins TRBV5-1 to TRBJ2-7; D may match TRBD1 or TRBD2 (6 bases each). Trimming took 3 bases from V and 0 from J, leaving 10 bases between them. The CDR3 length is 14 residues. Germline-derived CDR1 and CDR2 are SGHRS and YFSETQ. This CDR3 is CASSWGDNSYEQYF. The CDR3 DNA follows: TGCGCCAGCAGCTGGGGGGACAACTCCTACGAGCAGTACTTC.

The V call is TRBV11-3, the J call TRBJ2-3; possible D gene TRBD2, 6 bases. V gave up 1 base and J gave up 5 bases, with 13 bases separating them. Germline V gives CDR1 SGHNT, CDR2 YENEEA. The CDR3 has 15 amino acids. The CDR3 is CASSLGSGGRDTQYF. The CDR3 DNA sequence: TGTGCCAGCAGCTTAGGATCCGGGGGACGAGATACGCAGTATTTT. The whole variable domain, remainder taken from reference TRBV11-3 and TRBJ2-3, is EAGVVQSPRYKIIEKKQPVAFWCNPISGHNTLYWYLQNLGQGPELLIRYENEEAVDDSQLPKDRFSAERLKGVDSTLKIQPAELGDSAVYLCASSLGSGGRDTQYFGPGTRLTVL.

V and J are TRBV4-2 and TRBJ2-5; D might be TRBD2 (5 bases). V gave up 3 bases and J gave up 1 base, with 6 bases separating them. CDR3 length equals 13 residues. Germline-derived CDR1 and CDR2 are LGHNA and YNFKEQ. In DNA, the CDR3 is TGTGCCAGCAGCCAGCTAGCCCAAGAGACCCAGTACTTC. Amino acid sequence: CASSQLAQETQYF.

The V and J genes are TRBV10-2 and TRBJ1-1, with D possibly TRBD1 on 5 matching bases. CDR1 WSHSY and CDR2 SAAADI come from the germline V gene. Trimming removed 7 bases from V and 1 base from J, with 25 bases in between. The CDR3 is made up of 18 amino acids. This chain's CDR3 is CASTPGQGVFRRNTEAFF. The CDR3 DNA sequence: TGCGCCAGCACCCCGGGCCAGGGTGTTTTCAGACGGAACACTGAAGCTTTCTTT.

This chain uses TRBV5-4 with TRBJ2-2, with 8 bases fitting TRBD2. Germline V CDR1 and CDR2: SGHNT, YYREEE (reference sequence). V dropped 3 bases and J dropped 4; count of bases not matched to a gene: 11. CDR3 length: 17 amino acids. CDR3 region: CASSSAWRGASTGELFF. DNA of the CDR3: TGTGCCAGCAGCTCCGCCTGGCGGGGGGCCTCCACCGGGGAGCTGTTTTTT.

The chain employs TRBV6-5 and TRBJ2-7; perhaps TRBD1 as D (5 bases). Germline CDR1 reads MNHEY; CDR2 reads SVGAGI. This CDR3 spans 12 amino acids. Trimming left V 6 bases short and J 2 bases short, with 8 bases between. The CDR3 DNA reads TGTGCCAGCAGATCAGGGACCTACGAGCAGTACTTC. Amino acid sequence: CASRSGTYEQYF.

The genes are TRBV19 and TRBJ2-3; D call uncertain. Trimming took off 7 bases at V and 1 base at J, with 18 bases between the two ends. The CDR3 spans 16 residues. Germline V gene lookup returns CDR1 LNHDA and CDR2 SQIVND (reference sequence). As DNA, the CDR3 is TGTGCCAGTACCCCGGCCGGGCAGATCGGCACAGATACGCAGTATTTT. Translating gives CASTPAGQIGTDTQYF.